The next 3 T cell receptor beta chains were all read from a single sample in a study of blood T cell repertoires in COVID-19. The assay was immunoSEQ multiplex PCR, and TCRdb's table has in-frame clones only and misses some. This sample yields roughly 180,000 clones, of which 79% are seen a single time; around 16% belongs to the top ten. Material: peripheral blood. These receptor sequences come from a man aged 60-69 years with active or convalescent COVID-19.

V is TRBV5-1 and J is TRBJ1-4; TRBD1 matches 7 bases. The V segment lost 4 bases and the J segment 0 bases; nucleotides outside the gene matches: 6. The CDR3 totals 16 residues. Looked up from germline, CDR1 is SGHRS and CDR2 is YFSETQ. The CDR3 sequence: CASSLGQAATNEKLFF. In nucleotides, the CDR3 is TGCGCCAGCAGCCTTGGACAGGCGGCAACTAATGAAAAACTGTTTTTT.

Comments on this clone: The identical CDR3 is also encoded by other nucleotide sequences in the sample. V and J are TRBV24-1 and TRBJ2-3, with 9 bases that match TRBD1. This CDR3 is 15 amino acids long. Germline lookup yields CDR1 KGHDR and CDR2 SFDVKD. V shed 4 bases, J shed 1 base, and the junction held 2 bases outside the gene matches. CDR3 sequence reads: CATSDRDRGTDTQYF. The CDR3 region has the DNA TGTGCCACCAGTGACCGGGACAGGGGCACAGATACGCAGTATTTT.

The chain is built from TRBV7-3 and TRBJ2-1; 8 nucleotides agree with TRBD2. V shed 1 base, J shed 6 bases, and the junction held 5 bases outside the gene matches. This CDR3 comprises 15 residues. Germline-derived CDR1 and CDR2 are SGHTA and FQGTGA. The CDR3 here is CASSLILAGSNEQFF. The CDR3 DNA sequence: TGTGCCAGCAGCTTAATTCTAGCGGGTAGCAATGAGCAGTTCTTC.